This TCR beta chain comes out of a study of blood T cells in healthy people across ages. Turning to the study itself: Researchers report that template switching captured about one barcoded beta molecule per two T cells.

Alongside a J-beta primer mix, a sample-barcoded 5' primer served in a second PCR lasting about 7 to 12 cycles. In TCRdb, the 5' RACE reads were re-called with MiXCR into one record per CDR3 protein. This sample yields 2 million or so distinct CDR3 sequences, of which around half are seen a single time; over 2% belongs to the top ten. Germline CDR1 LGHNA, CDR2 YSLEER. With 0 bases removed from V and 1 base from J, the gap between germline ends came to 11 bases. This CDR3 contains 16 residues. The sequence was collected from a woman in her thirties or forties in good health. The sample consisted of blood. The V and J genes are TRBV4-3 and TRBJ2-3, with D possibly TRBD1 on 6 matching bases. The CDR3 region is CASSQDGTKGTDTQYF. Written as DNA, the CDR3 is TGCGCCAGCAGCCAAGATGGGACAAAGGGCACAGATACGCAGTATTTT.